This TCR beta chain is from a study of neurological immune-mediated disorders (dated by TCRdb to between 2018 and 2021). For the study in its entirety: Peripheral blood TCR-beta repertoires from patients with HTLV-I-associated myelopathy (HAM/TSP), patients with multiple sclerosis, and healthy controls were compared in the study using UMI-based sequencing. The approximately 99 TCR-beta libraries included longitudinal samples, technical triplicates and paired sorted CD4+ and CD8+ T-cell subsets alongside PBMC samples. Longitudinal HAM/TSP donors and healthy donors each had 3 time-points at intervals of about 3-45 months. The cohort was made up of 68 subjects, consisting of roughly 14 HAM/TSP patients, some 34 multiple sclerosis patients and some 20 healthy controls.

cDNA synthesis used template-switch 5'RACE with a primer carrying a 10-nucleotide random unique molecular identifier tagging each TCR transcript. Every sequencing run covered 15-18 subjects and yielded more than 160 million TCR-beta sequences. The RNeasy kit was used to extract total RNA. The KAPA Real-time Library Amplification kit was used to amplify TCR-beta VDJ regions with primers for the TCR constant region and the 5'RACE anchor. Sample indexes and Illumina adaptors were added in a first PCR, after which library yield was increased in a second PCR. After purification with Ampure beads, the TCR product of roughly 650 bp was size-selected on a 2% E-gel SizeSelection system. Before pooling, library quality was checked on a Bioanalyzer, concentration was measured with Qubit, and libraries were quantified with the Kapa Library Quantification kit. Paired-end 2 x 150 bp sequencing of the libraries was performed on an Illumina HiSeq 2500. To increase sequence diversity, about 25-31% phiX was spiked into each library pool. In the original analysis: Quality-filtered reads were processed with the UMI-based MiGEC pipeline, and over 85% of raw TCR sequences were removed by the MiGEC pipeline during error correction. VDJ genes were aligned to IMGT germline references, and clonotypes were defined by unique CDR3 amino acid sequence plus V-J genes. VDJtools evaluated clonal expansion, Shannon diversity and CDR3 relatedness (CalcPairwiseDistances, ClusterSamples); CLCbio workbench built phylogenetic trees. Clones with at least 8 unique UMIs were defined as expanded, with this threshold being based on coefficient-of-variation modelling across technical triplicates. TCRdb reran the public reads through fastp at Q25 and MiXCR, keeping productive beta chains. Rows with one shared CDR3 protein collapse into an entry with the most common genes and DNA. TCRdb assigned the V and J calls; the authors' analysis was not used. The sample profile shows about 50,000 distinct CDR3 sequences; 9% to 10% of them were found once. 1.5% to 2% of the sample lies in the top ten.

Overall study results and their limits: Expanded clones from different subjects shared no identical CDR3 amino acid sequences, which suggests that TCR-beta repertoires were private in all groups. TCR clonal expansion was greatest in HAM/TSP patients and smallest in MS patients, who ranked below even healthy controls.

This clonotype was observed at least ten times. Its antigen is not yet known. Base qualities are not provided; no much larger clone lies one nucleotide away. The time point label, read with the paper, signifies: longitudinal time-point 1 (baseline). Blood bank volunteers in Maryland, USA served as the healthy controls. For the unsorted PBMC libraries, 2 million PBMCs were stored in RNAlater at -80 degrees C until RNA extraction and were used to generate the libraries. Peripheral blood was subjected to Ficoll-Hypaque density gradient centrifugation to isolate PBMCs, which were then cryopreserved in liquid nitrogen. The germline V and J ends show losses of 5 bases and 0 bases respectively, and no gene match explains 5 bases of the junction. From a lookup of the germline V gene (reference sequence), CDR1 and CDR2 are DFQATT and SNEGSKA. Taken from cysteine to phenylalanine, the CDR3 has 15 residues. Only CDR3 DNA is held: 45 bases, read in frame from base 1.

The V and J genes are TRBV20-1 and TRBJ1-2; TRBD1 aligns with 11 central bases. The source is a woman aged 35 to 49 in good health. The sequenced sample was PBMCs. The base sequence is TGCAGTGCTGGACAGGGGGCGACAGCTAACTATGGCTACACCTTC. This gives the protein CSAGQGATANYGYTF.